This TCR beta chain was identified in a study of T cell repertoires in cytomegalovirus infection. Study conclusions and caveats: Cumulative public TCR beta family frequency identified carriers of CMV plus the relevant HLA.

TCRdb passed the reads through MiXCR, listing each CDR3 protein once. Of tens of thousands of distinct CDR3 sequences listed, 20% were seen once; the top ten hold approximately 17%. V lost 2 bases, J lost 5 bases, and 10 bases lay in between. Germline lookup yields CDR1 MNHEY and CDR2 SVGEGT. The CDR3 runs to 14 residues. This clonotype was counted between two and nine times. Its antigen is unidentified. The sample was PBMCs, sequenced either directly or after in vitro stimulation (not recorded which). This TCR was sampled from a human donor in good health (CMV status not recorded). Some clones in this sample may be carry-over from other donors' samples. The V and J genes are TRBV6-2 or TRBV6-3 and TRBJ1-5; D is undetermined. This CDR3 is CASSYDEGHQPQHF. The CDR3 DNA reads TGTGCCAGCAGTTACGATGAAGGTCATCAGCCCCAGCATTTT.